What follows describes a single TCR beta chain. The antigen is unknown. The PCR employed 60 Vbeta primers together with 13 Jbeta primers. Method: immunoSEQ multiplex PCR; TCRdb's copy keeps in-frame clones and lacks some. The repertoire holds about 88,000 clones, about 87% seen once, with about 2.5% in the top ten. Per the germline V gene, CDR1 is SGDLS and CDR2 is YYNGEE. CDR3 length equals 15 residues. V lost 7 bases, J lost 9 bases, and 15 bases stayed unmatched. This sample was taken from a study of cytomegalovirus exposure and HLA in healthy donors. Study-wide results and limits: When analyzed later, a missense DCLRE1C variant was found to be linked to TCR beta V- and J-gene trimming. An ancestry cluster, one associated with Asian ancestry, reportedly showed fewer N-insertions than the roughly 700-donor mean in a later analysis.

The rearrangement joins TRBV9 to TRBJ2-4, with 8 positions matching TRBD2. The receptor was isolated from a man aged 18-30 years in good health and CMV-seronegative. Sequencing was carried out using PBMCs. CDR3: CASSPGGLRSVIQYF. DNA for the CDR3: TGTGCCAGCTCCCCGGGGGGGCTCAGGTCGGTCATTCAGTACTTC.